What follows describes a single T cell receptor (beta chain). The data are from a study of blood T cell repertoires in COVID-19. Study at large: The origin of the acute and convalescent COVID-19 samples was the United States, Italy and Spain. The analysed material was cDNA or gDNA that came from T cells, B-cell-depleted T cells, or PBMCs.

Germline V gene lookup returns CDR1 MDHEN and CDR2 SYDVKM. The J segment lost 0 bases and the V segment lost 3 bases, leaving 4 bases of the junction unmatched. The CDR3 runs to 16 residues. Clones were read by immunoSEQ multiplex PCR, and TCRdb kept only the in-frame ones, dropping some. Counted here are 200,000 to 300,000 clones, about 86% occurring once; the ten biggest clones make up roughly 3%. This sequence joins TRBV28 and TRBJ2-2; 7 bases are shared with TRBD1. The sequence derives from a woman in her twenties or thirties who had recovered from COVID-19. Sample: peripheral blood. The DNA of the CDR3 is TGTGCCAGCAGTTTCTGGGGACAGACGAACACCGGGGAGCTGTTTTTT. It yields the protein CASSFWGQTNTGELFF.